This T cell receptor beta chain was captured by sequencing in a study of chemoradiotherapy in HPV16-positive cancers. The assay was immunoSEQ multiplex PCR, and TCRdb's table has in-frame clones only and misses some. Of about 25,000 clones listed, approximately 92% are singletons. This CDR3 spans 13 amino acids. Germline lookup yields CDR1 SNHLY and CDR2 FYNNEI. V was cut by 11 bases and J by 8 bases, with 18 bases left in between. General observations from the study: HPV-specific T cells were functionally defined from only a couple of HPV16-positive patients.

Turning to this clone: Its antigen is not identified.

This clonotype was obtained from a human donor with HPV-associated anogenital cancer. The specimen comprised blood, sampled from a patient who underwent chemoradiotherapy. The chain carries TRBV2 and TRBJ1-4; D possibly corresponds to TRBD1 (5 bases). CDR3 DNA sequence: TGTGCCGGCACACTCGGACATCGAGAAAAACTGTTTTTT. Translating gives CAGTLGHREKLFF.